This TCR beta chain derives from a study of blood T cell repertoires in COVID-19. The wider study: The cDNA or gDNA used as material had been derived from T cells, B-cell-depleted T cells, or PBMCs.

Seattle-derived patients entered the study during active infection and were followed longitudinally. Original analysis: Amplified reference gene primers provided the basis for estimating nucleated cell counts. Assay: immunoSEQ multiplex PCR; the TCRdb copy retains only in-frame clones and omits some. The V and J calls and the clone size are those of that table, but D and trimming were determined from the DNA. The repertoire holds some 350,000 clones, with more than 75% as singletons. The CDR3 runs to 13 residues. The germline V and J ends were trimmed by 0 bases and 10 bases, with 10 bases remaining between them. Per germline, CDR1 SGDLS and CDR2 YYNGEE.

This chain joins TRBV9 and TRBJ1-4; D remains unclear. Material for sequencing was peripheral blood. This clonotype was obtained from a woman aged 50 to 60 with COVID-19, enrolled during active disease. DNA of the CDR3: TGTGCCAGCAGCGTAGGCGGGGTGGGAAAACTGTTTTTT. Its translation is CASSVGGVGKLFF.